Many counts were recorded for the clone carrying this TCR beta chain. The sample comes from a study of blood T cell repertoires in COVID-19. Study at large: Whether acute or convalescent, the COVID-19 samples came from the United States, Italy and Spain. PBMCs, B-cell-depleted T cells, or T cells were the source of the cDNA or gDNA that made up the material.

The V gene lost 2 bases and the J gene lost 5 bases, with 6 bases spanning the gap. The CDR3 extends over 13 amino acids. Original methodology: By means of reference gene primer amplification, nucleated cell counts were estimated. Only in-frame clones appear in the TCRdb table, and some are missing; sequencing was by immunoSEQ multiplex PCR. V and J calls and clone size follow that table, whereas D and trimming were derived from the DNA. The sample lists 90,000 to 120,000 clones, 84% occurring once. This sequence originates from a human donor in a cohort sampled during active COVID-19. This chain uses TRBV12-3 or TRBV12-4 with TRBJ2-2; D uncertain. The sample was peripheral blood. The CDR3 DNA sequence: TGTGCCAGCAGTTTACTCAGGACCGGGGAGCTGTTTTTT. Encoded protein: CASSLLRTGELFF.